The entry that follows covers one T cell receptor beta chain sequence. The antigen it recognizes is unknown. No base quality information exists; no much larger clone differs at one position. These data belong to a study of technical replicates of blood from a handful of donors (dated by TCRdb to about 2017). The CDR3 sequence holds 18 residues, the cysteine and phenylalanine included. The only DNA kept is the CDR3, 54 bases in frame from the first base. Clipping removes 7 bases from V and 1 base from J, with 16 as the unmatched junction base count. The library came from the immunoSEQ multiplex PCR assay. TCRdb mirrors the immuneACCESS table, restricted to in-frame sequences. Some clones are absent from its copies; in checked studies, under half trace to an unresolved V gene, and the reason for the others is unknown. The sample table lists just under 100,000 clones, around 96% of them with a count of one. The top ten clones comprise around 0.21% of the sample.

The rearrangement combines TRBV23-1 with TRBJ1-5; TRBD1 aligns with 7 central bases. TRBV23-1 is reported as an ORF; its role is uncertain. The sequence was collected from a human donor in good health. Sequenced: T cells isolated from PBMCs. The sequenced DNA is TGCGCCAGCACTCACAAACAGGGGCAAAGCGTAAGCAATCAGCCCCAGCATTTT. Its protein product is CASTHKQGQSVSNQPQHF.